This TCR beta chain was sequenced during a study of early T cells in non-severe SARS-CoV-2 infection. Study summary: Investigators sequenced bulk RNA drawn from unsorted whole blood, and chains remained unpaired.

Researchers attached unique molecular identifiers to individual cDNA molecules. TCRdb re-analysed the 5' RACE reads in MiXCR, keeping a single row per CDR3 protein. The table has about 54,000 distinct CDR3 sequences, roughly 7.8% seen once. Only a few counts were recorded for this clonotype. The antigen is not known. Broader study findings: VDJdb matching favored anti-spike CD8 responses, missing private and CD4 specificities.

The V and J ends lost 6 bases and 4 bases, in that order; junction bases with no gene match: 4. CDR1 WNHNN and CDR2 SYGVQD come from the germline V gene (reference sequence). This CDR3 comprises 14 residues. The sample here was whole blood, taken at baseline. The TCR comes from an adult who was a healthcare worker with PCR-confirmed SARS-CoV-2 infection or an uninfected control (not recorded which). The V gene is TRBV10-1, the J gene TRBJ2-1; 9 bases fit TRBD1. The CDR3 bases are TGCGCCAGCAGCGCCGGGACAGGGTACAATGAGCAGTTCTTC. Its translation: CASSAGTGYNEQFF.